This TCR beta chain is drawn from a study of shared clonotypes between healthy human individuals. It was across several immunoSEQ plates that each subset's genomic DNA was evenly split. TCRdb's copy holds only in-frame clones and misses some; the assay was immunoSEQ multiplex PCR. This table holds 2 million to 2.5 million clones, over 90% found once. Findings of the study overall: Sample collection involved blood only; tissue repertoires are likely different.

V lost 5 bases and J 11 bases, leaving 18 bases between the germline ends. The CDR3 extends over 13 amino acids. The V gene's germline CDR1 is MDHEN and CDR2 SYDVKM. For this clone: Its antigen is not known.

The TCR comes from a man between 18 and 35 years old in good health. Some clones in this sample may be carry-over from other donors' samples. The chain employs TRBV28 and TRBJ1-1; D might be TRBD1 (6 bases). What was sequenced was naive CD4+ T cells from PBMCs. The subset here: CD45RA+ positively selected. The CDR3 sequence: CASSTDSFIKAFF. The CDR3 nucleotides are TGTGCCAGCAGTACGGACAGTTTCATTAAGGCTTTCTTT.